This T cell receptor (beta chain) was sequenced for a study of cytomegalovirus exposure and HLA in healthy donors. Overall study results and limits: A later analysis found TCR association rates differed by HLA locus, highest for DRB1 and lowest for HLA-C. Per published reports, the classifier diagnosed cytomegalovirus status with high specificity and sensitivity.

About this clone itself: The antigen is unknown.

The CDR3 has 14 residues. Germline values: CDR1 KGHSH, CDR2 LQKENI. V shed 2 bases and J shed 5 bases, with 11 bases lying between them. Primers for the PCR totalled 60 Vbeta and 13 Jbeta. Libraries were prepared by immunoSEQ multiplex PCR; TCRdb keeps only in-frame clonotypes and omits some of them. The sample has some 170,000 clones, 75% to 85% seen once. The source of this sequence is a girl aged 2 to 10 in good health and CMV-seropositive. This rearrangement joins TRBV18 to TRBJ2-3; D remains unclear. The sample comprised PBMCs. CDR3 sequence reads: CASSPSPQKDTQYF. CDR3 DNA: TGTGCCAGCTCACCATCCCCACAAAAAGATACGCAGTATTTT.